This TCR beta chain was obtained from a study of breast tumors, draining lymph nodes, adjacent tissues. TCRdb re-derived calls from the multiplex PCR reads in MiXCR, one entry per CDR3 protein. The sample comprises roughly 86,000 distinct CDR3 sequences, roughly 19% of which are singletons, and 2% to 3% rests with the top ten. Axillary draining lymph nodes of breast cancer patients supplied the node samples. CDR3 length: 15 amino acids. The V and J ends lost 4 bases and 7 bases, in that order; junction bases with no gene match: 8. Germline V gene lookup returns CDR1 SGHRS and CDR2 YFSETQ. Study results and limitations: The lymph node origin of tumor T cells was framed as consistent with a hypothesis, not demonstrated. Tumor repertoires ranked between lymph nodes and nontumor tissue in diversity, with V and J gene preferences. Findings are consistent with lymph node origin and intratumoral expansion of most tumor T cells. Tumor and nontumor repertoires were significantly more similar in luminal-like than in basal-like breast cancer.

This clonotype was detected many times. Its antigen is still unknown. The sequence came from a female donor with breast cancer. Some clones in this sample may be carry-over from other donors' samples. The V call is TRBV5-1, the J call TRBJ1-2; 12 nucleotides match TRBD1. The sequencing input was axillary lymph node tissue. CDR3 bases: TGCGCCAGCAGCCCCATACCGGGACAGGGGGCTGGCTACACCTTC. Translation: CASSPIPGQGAGYTF.